One and the same sample provided the 14 T cell receptor beta chains below, sequenced in a study of control samples from healthy donors and cancer patients. Method: immunoSEQ multiplex PCR; TCRdb's copy keeps in-frame clones and lacks some. This sample has some 30,000 clones, with roughly 87% found just once. Sequencing used formalin-fixed, paraffin-embedded tissue. The origin of the receptors is a female donor with melanoma.

This chain links TRBV11-3 with TRBJ2-3; 10 bases line up with TRBD2. The CDR3 consists of 18 residues. Losses at the gene ends were 1 base for V and 3 bases for J; bases not matched to a gene: 10. Germline V gives CDR1 SGHNT, CDR2 YENEEA. CDR3 DNA sequence: TGTGCCAGCAGCTTAGGTGGACTAGCGGTCGGGGTTACAGATACGCAGTATTTT. Protein product: CASSLGGLAVGVTDTQYF.

The CDR3 region is CASFYRQGGHEQFF. CDR3 DNA sequence: TGTGCCAGCTTCTACCGACAGGGGGGCCATGAGCAGTTCTTC. This chain uses TRBV18 with TRBJ2-1, with TRBD1 matching 9 bases. Trimming at V came to 7 bases and at J to 8 bases, leaving 9 bases not matched to a gene. Germline assignment: CDR1 KGHSH and CDR2 LQKENI. The CDR3 is 14 residues long.

The chain links TRBV7-2 to TRBJ2-7; D perhaps matches TRBD2 (5 bases). The V end lost 5 bases, the J end lost 1 base, and 15 bases lay between the germline ends. Germline assignment: CDR1 SGHTA and CDR2 FQGNSA. The CDR3 has 15 residues. The CDR3 protein is CASSQASDSSYEQYF. The DNA for the CDR3 is TGTGCCAGCAGCCAGGCGTCGGACTCATCCTACGAGCAGTACTTC. The complete variable domain, with remaining parts taken from reference TRBV7-2 and TRBJ2-7, reads GAGVSQSPSNKVTEKGKDVELRCDPISGHTALYWYRQSLGQGLEFLIYFQGNSAPDKSGLPSDRFSAERTGGSVSTLTIQRTQQEDSAVYLCASSQASDSSYEQYFGPGTRLTVT.

DNA of the CDR3: TGTGCCACCAGCAGGCTGGTCGGTGAGCAGTTCTTC. This sequence encodes CATSRLVGEQFF. The rearrangement joins TRBV15 to TRBJ2-1; D ambiguous. CDR3 length: 12 amino acids. The germline V gene encodes CDR1 LNHNV and CDR2 YYDKDF (reference sequence). The V end lost 3 bases, the J end lost 9 bases, and 9 bases lay between the germline ends. Together with reference TRBV15 and TRBJ2-1, the CDR3 gives the full variable domain: DAMVIQNPRYQVTQFGKPVTLSCSQTLNHNVMYWYQQKSSQAPKLLFHYYDKDFNNEADTPDNFQSRRPNTSFCFLDIRSPGLGDTAMYLCATSRLVGEQFFGPGTRLTVL.

The chain carries TRBV5-1 and TRBJ2-2, with D unresolved. V dropped 3 bases and J dropped 1 base, with 16 bases sitting between them. CDR1 is SGHRS and CDR2 is YFSETQ in the germline V gene. There are 17 residues in the CDR3. The CDR3 nucleotides are TGCGCCAGCAGCTACAACCGGGTCCTCGGGAACACCGGGGAGCTGTTTTTT. Its translation: CASSYNRVLGNTGELFF.

V usage is TRBV19 and J usage is TRBJ2-1, with 8 bases matching TRBD1. Trimming took 4 bases from V and 6 from J; bases not matched to a gene: 11. Per germline, CDR1 LNHDA and CDR2 SQIVND (reference sequence). This CDR3 has 16 amino acids. The CDR3 region is CASSNPGQVTFNEQFF. CDR3 bases: TGTGCCAGTAGTAACCCGGGACAGGTCACCTTCAATGAGCAGTTCTTC.

A word on this clone: This sample also contains other DNA sequences that code for the same CDR3. V gene TRBV18 combines with J gene TRBJ2-5; the D is unclear. The CDR3 length is 12 residues. Germline V lookup: CDR1 KGHSH, CDR2 LQKENI. Trimming took off 2 bases at V and 0 bases at J, with 1 base between the two ends. The CDR3 protein is CASSPNQETQYF. The CDR3, as DNA: TGTGCCAGCTCACCAAACCAAGAGACCCAGTACTTC.

The rearrangement joins TRBV6-5 to TRBJ1-2, with D unclear. Germline V gene sequence: CDR1 MNHEY, CDR2 SVGAGI. The CDR3 contains 12 residues. V lost 6 bases and J lost 8, with 13 bases in between. The CDR3 region has the DNA TGTGCCAGCAGCTATGGGAAAGGAGGCTACACCTTC. It translates to CASSYGKGGYTF.

The chain couples TRBV19 to TRBJ2-3; 7 nucleotides match TRBD1. CDR1 is LNHDA, CDR2 SQIVND, per germline (reference sequence). The V segment lost 3 bases and the J segment 0 bases; nucleotides outside the gene matches: 0. The CDR3 has 14 amino acids. The CDR3 DNA sequence: TGTGCCAGTAGTATGGGACAGAGCACAGATACGCAGTATTTT. Translation: CASSMGQSTDTQYF.

The chain links TRBV12-3 or TRBV12-4 to TRBJ1-3; D is ambiguous. Trimming removed 8 bases at V and 1 base at J, with 9 bases between. The CDR3 has 13 amino acids. The DNA of the CDR3 is TGTGCCAGCCATCAGGCGTCTGGAAACACCATATATTTT. Translation gives CASHQASGNTIYF.

The chain links TRBV7-9 to TRBJ2-1; D unresolved. There are 13 residues in the CDR3. The V gene lost 4 bases and the J gene lost 10 bases, with 14 bases spanning the gap. Germline V CDR1 and CDR2: SEHNR, FQNEAQ (reference sequence). CDR3: CASSSPIFREQFF. CDR3 bases: TGTGCCAGCAGCTCACCGATCTTTCGGGAGCAGTTCTTC.

The chain couples TRBV4-1 to TRBJ1-2; D gene ambiguous. The CDR3 has 13 amino acids. Germline assignment: CDR1 MGHRA and CDR2 YSYEKL. Deletions cut 0 bases from V and 5 bases from J, with 7 bases between. DNA of the CDR3: TGCGCCAGCAGCCAAGAGGGTATTTATGGCTACACCTTC. Translation gives CASSQEGIYGYTF.

This chain joins TRBV14 and TRBJ2-4; 10 bases agree with TRBD2. The trim removed 3 bases at V and 15 bases at J, leaving 5 bases unmatched. Germline CDR1 reads SGHDN; CDR2 reads FVKESK. The CDR3 loop spans 12 amino acids. CDR3 sequence (DNA): TGTGCCAGCAGCCAGGCGGGACTAGCGAGGTACTTC. Translating it yields CASSQAGLARYF.

DNA of the CDR3: TGTGCCAGCAGCTTACGTAGGCAGGATCAAGCTTTCTTT. It encodes CASSLRRQDQAFF. The chain carries TRBV7-8 and TRBJ1-1; D is unresolved. Germline V gene lookup returns CDR1 SGHVS and CDR2 FQNEAQ. The CDR3 length is 13 residues. Trimming took off 2 bases at V and 9 bases at J, with 13 bases between the two ends.